A single sample is the source of the 5 T cell receptor beta chains below, sequenced in a study of shared clonotypes between healthy human individuals. Clones were sequenced by immunoSEQ multiplex PCR, and TCRdb holds only the in-frame ones, with some missing. The sample has over a million clones, roughly 74% seen once. What was sequenced was memory CD4+ T cells from PBMCs. Subset specified: CD45RA-negative fraction. The source of these receptors is a man aged 18 to 35 in good health. Some clones in this sample may be carry-over from other donors' samples.

V is TRBV19 and J is TRBJ2-7, with 9 bases matching TRBD2. Germline V gene data show CDR1 as LNHDA and CDR2 as SQIVND (reference sequence). The V and J ends lost 5 bases and 2 bases, in that order; junction bases with no gene match: 4. The length of the CDR3 is 14 residues. CDR3 amino acids: CASSLTSGPYEQYF. For the CDR3, the DNA is TGTGCCAGTAGTCTGACTAGCGGTCCCTACGAGCAGTACTTC.

This chain joins TRBV18 and TRBJ1-4, with 9 bases identical to TRBD1. Germline CDR1 KGHSH, CDR2 LQKENI. V lost 3 bases and J lost 6; bases outside the gene matches: 5. There are 15 residues in the CDR3. Here the CDR3 reads CASSPRTGEYEKLFF. Written as DNA, the CDR3 is TGTGCCAGCTCACCTCGGACAGGGGAATATGAAAAACTGTTTTTT.

The chain links TRBV7-8 to TRBJ2-1; 10 bases are shared with TRBD2. Trimming removed 3 bases from V and 5 bases from J; junction bases left unmatched: 10. The CDR3 spans 17 residues. Germline loops: CDR1 SGHVS, CDR2 FQNEAQ. DNA of the CDR3: TGTGCCAGCAGCTTGCGGCTAGCGGGAGTCTTTAACAATGAGCAGTTCTTC. Residues: CASSLRLAGVFNNEQFF.

This chain links TRBV5-4 with TRBJ2-1; D possibly corresponds to TRBD2 (5 bases). Germline V lookup: CDR1 SGHNT, CDR2 YYREEE (reference sequence). The CDR3 has 16 residues. Trimming removed 4 bases at V and 0 bases at J, with 14 bases between. The CDR3 spells CASSPERTSSYNEQFF. In DNA, the CDR3 is TGTGCCAGCAGCCCTGAGCGGACCAGCTCCTACAATGAGCAGTTCTTC. Full variable domain (remainder filled in from reference TRBV5-4 and TRBJ2-1): ETGVTQSPTHLIKTRGQQVTLRCSSQSGHNTVSWYQQALGQGPQFIFQYYREEENGRGNFPPRFSGLQFPNYSSELNVNALELDDSALYLCASSPERTSSYNEQFFGPGTRLTVL.

The V call is TRBV7-9, the J call TRBJ1-1; possibly TRBD1 for D (5 bases). The CDR3 contains 17 residues. Germline V lookup: CDR1 SEHNR, CDR2 FQNEAQ (reference sequence). V was trimmed by 4 bases and J by 0 bases, leaving 18 bases between them. CDR3 in amino acids: CASSSSRLRGLNTEAFF. DNA for the CDR3: TGTGCCAGCAGCTCATCCCGGTTGCGGGGCTTGAACACTGAAGCTTTCTTT.